This T cell receptor beta chain was profiled in a study of shared clonotypes between healthy human individuals. In the case of this clone: The same CDR3 arises from other DNA sequences in this sample as well.

TCRdb's table, derived via immunoSEQ multiplex PCR, lists solely in-frame clones and lacks some. The sample contains about 2.4 million clones, 93% of which appear only once. CDR1 and CDR2 from the germline V gene are DFQATT and SNEGSKA (reference sequence). V was cut by 5 bases and J by 4 bases, with 5 bases left in between. This CDR3 comprises 10 residues. Sequences were obtained from naive CD4+ T cells from PBMCs. Specified subset: CD45RA+ positively selected. The TCR sequence derives from a young man in good health. Some clones in this sample may be carry-over from other donors' samples. The chain employs TRBV20-1 and TRBJ2-5, with D hard to call. CDR3 coding DNA: TGCAGTGCTGAACGAGAGACCCAGTACTTC. Protein product: CSAERETQYF.